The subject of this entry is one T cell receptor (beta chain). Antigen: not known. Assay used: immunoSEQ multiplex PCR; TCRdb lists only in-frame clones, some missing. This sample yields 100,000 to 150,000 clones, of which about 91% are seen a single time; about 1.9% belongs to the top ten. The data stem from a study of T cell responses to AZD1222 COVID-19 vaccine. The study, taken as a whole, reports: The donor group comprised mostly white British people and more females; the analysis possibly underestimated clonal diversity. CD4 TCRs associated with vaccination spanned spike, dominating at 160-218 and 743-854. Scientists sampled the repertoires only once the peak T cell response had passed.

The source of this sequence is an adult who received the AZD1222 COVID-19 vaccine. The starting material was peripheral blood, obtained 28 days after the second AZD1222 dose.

The CDR3 region has the DNA TGTGCCAGCAGCCGACGAAAAAATGGACTAGCGAAAAAAGAGACCCAGTACTTC. This encodes CASSRRKNGLAKKETQYF. The V gene is TRBV7-6, the J gene TRBJ2-5; 9 bases line up with TRBD2. The CDR3 is 18 residues long. J gave up 3 bases and V 5 bases, and 16 bases lay outside the gene matches. Germline-derived CDR1 and CDR2 are SGHVS and FNYEAQ.